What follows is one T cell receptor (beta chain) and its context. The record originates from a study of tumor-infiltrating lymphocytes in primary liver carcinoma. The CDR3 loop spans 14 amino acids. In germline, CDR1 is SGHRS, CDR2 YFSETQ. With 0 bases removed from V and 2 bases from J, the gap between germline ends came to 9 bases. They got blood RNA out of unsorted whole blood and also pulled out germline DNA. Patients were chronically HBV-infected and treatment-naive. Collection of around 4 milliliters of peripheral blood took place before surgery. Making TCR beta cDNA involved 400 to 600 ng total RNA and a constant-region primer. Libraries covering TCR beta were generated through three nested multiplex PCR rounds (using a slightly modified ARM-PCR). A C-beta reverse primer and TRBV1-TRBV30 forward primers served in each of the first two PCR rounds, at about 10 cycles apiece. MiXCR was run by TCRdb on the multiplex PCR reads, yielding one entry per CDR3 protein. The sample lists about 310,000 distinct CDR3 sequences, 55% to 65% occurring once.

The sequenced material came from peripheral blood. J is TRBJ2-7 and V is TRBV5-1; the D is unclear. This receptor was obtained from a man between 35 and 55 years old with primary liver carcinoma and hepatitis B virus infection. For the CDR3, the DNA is TGCGCCAGCAGCTTGGATTCGGAGACCTACGAGCAGTACTTC. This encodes CASSLDSETYEQYF. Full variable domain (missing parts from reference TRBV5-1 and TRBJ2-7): KAGVTQTPRYLIKTRGQQVTLSCSPISGHRSVSWYQQTPGQGLQFLFEYFSETQRNKGNFPGRFSGRQFSNSRSEMNVSTLELGDSALYLCASSLDSETYEQYFGPGTRLTVT.